The text below deals with one T cell receptor (beta chain). Its matching antigen is unknown. The sample belongs to a study of blood T cells in healthy people across ages. A J-beta primer mix and a sample-barcoded 5' primer were used in a second PCR of about 6 to 12 cycles. TCRdb re-analysed the 5' RACE reads in MiXCR, keeping a single row per CDR3 protein. Of around 800,000 distinct CDR3 sequences in the sample, 62% were seen once. The CDR3 is made up of 13 amino acids. Germline V lookup: CDR1 DFQATT, CDR2 SNEGSKA (reference sequence). Study outcomes and limitations: More naive CD4+ cells and higher diversity were found in long-lived than in aged donors.

The sequenced material came from blood. The gene calls are TRBV20-1 and TRBJ2-5; D gene uncertain. The J call is doubtful: the DNA matches TRBJ2-7 better. This TCR derives from a man aged 25-45 years in good health. CDR3 bases: TGCAGTGCTAGAGATCTTAGGGCCTACGAGCAGTACTTC. It yields the protein CSARDLRAYEQYF.